This entry concerns a single TCR beta chain. The antigen is undetermined. The sample originates from a study of cytomegalovirus exposure and HLA in healthy donors. Study-level points and caveats: An analysis done earlier found most TCR beta V segments productive about 90% or about 30% of the time. There were some public TCRs occurring in many donors, but most TCR sequences were rare.

Amplification used 60 Vbeta primers and 13 Jbeta primers. Libraries were prepared by immunoSEQ multiplex PCR; TCRdb keeps only in-frame clonotypes and omits some of them. The sample includes roughly 170,000 clones, roughly 84% seen only once; the top ten take roughly 1%. The TCR comes from a man under 40 in good health and CMV-seronegative. Sequenced input: PBMCs.

CDR3 region: CASSQESHLNNEQFF. DNA of the CDR3: TGTGCCAGCAGCCAAGAATCTCACTTGAACAATGAGCAGTTCTTC. The chain has TRBV4-2 and TRBJ2-1; D call uncertain. Germline V gene lookup returns CDR1 LGHNA and CDR2 YNFKEQ. The CDR3 extends over 15 amino acids. The V gene lost 0 bases and the J gene lost 5 bases, with 11 bases spanning the gap.